The present entry profiles one T cell receptor beta chain with its context. Its antigen is currently unknown. This record belongs to a study of cytomegalovirus exposure and HLA in healthy donors. Study-wide results and caveats: TCR beta sequences reportedly predicted most subjects' HLA-A and HLA-B alleles accurately. The study listed under 200 cytomegalovirus-associated TCR beta chains. Later analysis identified a missense DCLRE1C variant that was linked to TCR beta V- and J-gene trimming. What a later analysis showed was that several of the most significant clusters appeared linked to common viral pathogens.

This CDR3 is 12 amino acids long. Germline assignment: CDR1 MNHEY and CDR2 SVGAGI. With 4 bases clipped from V and 11 bases from J, the junction kept 6 bases outside the gene matches. The PCR used 60 Vbeta and 13 Jbeta primers. Some clones are missing from TCRdb's copy, which holds only in-frame ones; the method was immunoSEQ multiplex PCR. The table lists about 190,000 clones, more than 80% of them singletons. The source material was PBMCs. This sequence joins TRBV6-5 and TRBJ1-1, with 8 positions matching TRBD1. The clonotype originates from a boy younger than 18 in good health and CMV-seronegative. For the CDR3, the DNA is TGTGCCAGCAGTTCCCGACAGGGGAGTGCTTTCTTT. This codes for CASSSRQGSAFF.